This TCR beta chain comes out of a study of blood T cell repertoires in COVID-19. Background on the study: COVID-19 samples from acute and convalescent phases originated in the United States, Italy and Spain. Sources were T cells, B-cell-depleted T cells, or PBMCs; the material itself was cDNA or gDNA.

Trimming shortened V by 0 bases and J by 3 bases, and 11 bases separated the two germline ends. CDR1 MDHEN and CDR2 SYDVKM come from the germline V gene. The length of the CDR3 is 15 residues. Original handling: Researchers report that nucleated cell counts were estimated from reference gene primer amplification. Using immunoSEQ multiplex PCR, the repertoire was profiled, and TCRdb retains in-frame clones only, with some absent. The DNA was the basis for D and trimming; V, J and clone size are from that table. The sample yields around 300,000 clones, 90% seen once. Sequencing was done on a sample of PBMCs or T cells enriched from blood (not recorded which). This chain connects TRBV28 to TRBJ1-1, with D possibly TRBD1 on 5 matching bases. The receptor's source is a young woman with acute COVID-19. Here the CDR3 DNA reads TGTGCCAGCAGTTTATGGTCGGACACGTACACTGAAGCTTTCTTT. This gives the protein CASSLWSDTYTEAFF.